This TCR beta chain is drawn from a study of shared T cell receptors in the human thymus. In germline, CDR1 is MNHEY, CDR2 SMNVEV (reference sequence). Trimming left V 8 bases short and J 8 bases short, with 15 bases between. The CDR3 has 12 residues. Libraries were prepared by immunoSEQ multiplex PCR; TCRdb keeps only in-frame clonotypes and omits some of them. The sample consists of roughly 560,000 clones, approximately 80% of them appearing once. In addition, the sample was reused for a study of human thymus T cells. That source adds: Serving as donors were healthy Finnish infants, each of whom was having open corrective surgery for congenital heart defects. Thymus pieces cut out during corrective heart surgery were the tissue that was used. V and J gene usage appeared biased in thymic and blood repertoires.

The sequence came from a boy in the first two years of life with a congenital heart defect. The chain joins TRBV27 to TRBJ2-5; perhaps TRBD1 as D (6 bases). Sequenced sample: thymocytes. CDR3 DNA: TGTGCCAGCCGTCCGGACAGTCACACCCAGTACTTC. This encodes CASRPDSHTQYF.